This T cell receptor (beta chain) came from a study of T-cell reconstitution after alpha-beta-depleted transplantation in children (TCRdb year 2016). Regarding the study in general: T-cell immune reconstitution after TCRalphabeta/CD19-depleted allogeneic hematopoietic cell transplantation in children was quantitatively tracked in the study by means of TCR repertoire profiling.

Library generation was performed with PCR. Sequencing took place on an Illumina HiSeq 2500. TCR libraries were prepared with molecular barcoding, using unique molecular identifiers to normalize TCRbeta repertoire quantification. Using fastp at Q25 and MiXCR, TCRdb reprocessed the public reads and kept productive beta chains. A single entry per CDR3 protein holds the most common genes and DNA from its merged rows. For this sample there are about 610,000 distinct CDR3 sequences; about 10% appear just once. The ten top clones hold 3.5% to 5% of the sample. The V end loses 3 bases and the J end loses 4 bases, and a stretch of 12 bases separates them. From the cysteine through the phenylalanine, the CDR3 covers 14 amino acids. Only the CDR3 portion is preserved as DNA: 42 bases, with reading frame beginning at the first base. Per the germline V gene, MDHEN is the CDR1 and SYDVKM is the CDR2. In the case of this clonotype: Which antigen it targets is not known. No base-level quality is on record; no much larger clone is a single base apart.

The sequence derives from a human donor who donated a stem cell graft to a child with acute myeloid leukemia. The source was PBMCs from the stem cell graft donor, collected from the stem cell graft. This sequence uses TRBV28 and TRBJ1-2; no D gene can be assigned with confidence. The base sequence is TGTGCCAGCAGTTTTTCTTGGGCGGGCTATGGCTACACCTTC. It specifies CASSFSWAGYGYTF.